A selection of T cell receptor beta chains follows, all from one sample in a study of vaccination effects on CD4 cells after COVID-19. These receptors have no identified antigens. Measured with immunoSEQ multiplex PCR; TCRdb has only the in-frame clones, and not every one. This sample has 25,000 to 30,000 clones; over 70% occur once, and the top ten carry approximately 10%. This sample comprised CD4+ T cells from PBMCs cultured with HCoV-NL63 spike peptides, obtained after COVID-19 vaccination. The receptors come from a human donor who received a COVID-19 vaccine. Both conserved end residues are part of each CDR3. The order of the fields is V gene, J gene, D gene, clone size, CDR3 DNA, CDR3 protein. D genes are given only for firm matches. A row's size may be missing; if present it is once, few, many or a size class.

v_call: TRBV5-6; j_call: TRBJ1-5; d_call: -; clone_size: -; cdr3_nt: TGTGCCAGCAGTCTCCAGGGTGTGAGCAATCAGCCCCAGCATTTT; cdr3_aa: CASSLQGVSNQPQHF
v_call: TRBV11-2; j_call: TRBJ2-3; d_call: -; clone_size: -; cdr3_nt: TGTGCCAGCAGCCCCGGGACGATCACAGATACGCAGTATTTT; cdr3_aa: CASSPGTITDTQYF
v_call: TRBV7-2; j_call: TRBJ1-6; d_call: -; clone_size: few; cdr3_nt: TGTGCCAGCAGCTTAGACAGCAATAATTCACCCCTCCACTTT; cdr3_aa: CASSLDSNNSPLHF
v_call: TRBV5-1; j_call: TRBJ2-7; d_call: TRBD2; clone_size: -; cdr3_nt: TGCGCCAGCAGCTGGACCCAAGCGGGAGGGCCTTACGAGCAGTACTTC; cdr3_aa: CASSWTQAGGPYEQYF
v_call: TRBV19; j_call: TRBJ2-7; d_call: -; clone_size: once; cdr3_nt: TGTGCCACCGTGAACGCTGGCGCTTCCTACGAGCAGTACTTC; cdr3_aa: CATVNAGASYEQYF
v_call: TRBV6-5; j_call: TRBJ1-1; d_call: -; clone_size: -; cdr3_nt: TGTGCCAGCAGTTTCACGGACAGAAGGAACACTGAAGCTTTCTTT; cdr3_aa: CASSFTDRRNTEAFF
v_call: TRBV6-1; j_call: TRBJ2-2; d_call: -; clone_size: -; cdr3_nt: TGTGCCAGCAGTGAAGGGGTTCCCCCCGGGGAGCTGTTTTTT; cdr3_aa: CASSEGVPPGELFF
v_call: TRBV25-1; j_call: TRBJ2-2; d_call: -; clone_size: -; cdr3_nt: TGTGCCAGCAGTGAAATTGGCAGGGACACCGGGGAGCTGTTTTTT; cdr3_aa: CASSEIGRDTGELFF
v_call: TRBV5-1; j_call: TRBJ2-7; d_call: -; clone_size: -; cdr3_nt: TGCGCCAGCAGCTTGGCTGTCAGGGGCTCCTCCTACGAGCAGTACTTC; cdr3_aa: CASSLAVRGSSYEQYF
v_call: TRBV7-9; j_call: TRBJ1-4; d_call: -; clone_size: once; cdr3_nt: TGTGCCAGCAGCGTTAGGGCAGGAGATAATGAAAAACTGTTTTTT; cdr3_aa: CASSVRAGDNEKLFF
v_call: TRBV13; j_call: TRBJ2-1; d_call: -; clone_size: -; cdr3_nt: TGTGCCAGCAGCCTCCTCTACAATGAGCAGTTCTTC; cdr3_aa: CASSLLYNEQFF
v_call: TRBV3-1/TRBV3-2; j_call: TRBJ1-2; d_call: -; clone_size: few; cdr3_nt: TGTGCCAGCAGCTTAGTTGGCTATGGCTACACCTTC; cdr3_aa: CASSLVGYGYTF